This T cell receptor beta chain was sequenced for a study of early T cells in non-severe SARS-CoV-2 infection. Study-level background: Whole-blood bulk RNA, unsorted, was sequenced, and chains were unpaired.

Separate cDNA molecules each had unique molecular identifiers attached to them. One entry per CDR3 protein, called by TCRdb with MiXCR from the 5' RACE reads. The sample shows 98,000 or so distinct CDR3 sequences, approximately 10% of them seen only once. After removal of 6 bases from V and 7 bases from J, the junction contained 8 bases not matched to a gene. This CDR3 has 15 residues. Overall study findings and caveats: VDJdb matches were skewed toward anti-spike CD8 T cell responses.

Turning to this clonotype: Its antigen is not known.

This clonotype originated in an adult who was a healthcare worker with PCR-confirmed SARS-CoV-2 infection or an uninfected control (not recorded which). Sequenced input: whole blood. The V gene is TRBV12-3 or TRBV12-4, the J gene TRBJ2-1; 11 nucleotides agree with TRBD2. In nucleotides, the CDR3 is TGTGCCAGCAGCAATCTAGCGGGGGGCTGGAATGAGCAGTTCTTC. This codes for CASSNLAGGWNEQFF.